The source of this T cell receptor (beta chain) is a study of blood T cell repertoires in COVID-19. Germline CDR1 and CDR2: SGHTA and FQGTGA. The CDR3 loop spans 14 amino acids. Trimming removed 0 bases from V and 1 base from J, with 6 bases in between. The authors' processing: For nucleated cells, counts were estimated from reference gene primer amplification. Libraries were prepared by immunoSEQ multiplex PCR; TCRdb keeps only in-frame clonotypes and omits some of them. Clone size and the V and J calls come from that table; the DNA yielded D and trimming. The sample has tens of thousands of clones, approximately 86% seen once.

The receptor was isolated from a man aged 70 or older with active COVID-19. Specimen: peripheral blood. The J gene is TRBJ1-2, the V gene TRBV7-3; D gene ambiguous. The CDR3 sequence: CASSLTGSNYGYTF. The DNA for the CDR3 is TGTGCCAGCAGCTTAACAGGGAGTAACTATGGCTACACCTTC.